This T cell receptor beta chain was recovered during a study of blood T cell repertoires in COVID-19. About the study: Whether acute or convalescent, the COVID-19 samples came from the United States, Italy and Spain. T cells, B-cell-depleted T cells, or PBMCs provided the cDNA or gDNA that served as material.

In the original analysis: The assay estimated nucleated cells by amplifying reference gene primers. The protocol was immunoSEQ multiplex PCR, while the TCRdb copy is restricted to in-frame clones and leaves out a portion. That table furnishes V, J and clone size, whereas the DNA furnished D and trimming. The table has approximately 240,000 clones, roughly 88% seen once. CDR3 length: 13 amino acids. Germline CDR1 and CDR2: GTSNPN and SVGIG (reference sequence). Trimming removed 1 base from V and 4 bases from J, with 10 bases in between. Sequencing used peripheral blood. This TCR was recovered from a woman in her 40s who had recovered from COVID-19. The rearrangement uses TRBV30 and TRBJ1-1; D possibly corresponds to TRBD1 (6 bases). The CDR3 DNA reads as TGTGCCTGGAGTGAGGACAGTCTCACTGAAGCTTTCTTT. Translation gives CAWSEDSLTEAFF.